The 21 T cell receptor beta chains below were found in one sample sequenced in a study of cytotoxic CD8 clonotypes in ibrutinib-treated CLL. Assay used: immunoSEQ multiplex PCR; TCRdb lists only in-frame clones, some missing. The profile shows 80,000 to 95,000 clones, 70% to 80% of them singletons. Sequenced here: PBMCs, sampled after 12 months of ibrutinib treatment. The receptors shown here come from a human donor with chronic lymphocytic leukemia.

This clone was found once. This chain joins TRBV28 and TRBJ1-1; perhaps TRBD1 as D (6 bases). This CDR3 has 14 residues. Germline V gives CDR1 MDHEN, CDR2 SYDVKM. With 3 bases removed from V and 1 base from J, the gap between germline ends came to 9 bases. The DNA for the CDR3 is TGTGCCAGCAGTTTGCAGACAGGGAACACTGAAGCTTTCTTT. Its translation: CASSLQTGNTEAFF.

This clone was seen once. The V call is TRBV11-2, the J call TRBJ2-7, with D possibly being TRBD1 or TRBD2 (6 bases each). V lost 1 base to trimming and J lost 3 bases, with 10 bases between them. This CDR3 is 14 amino acids long. CDR1 is SGHAT, CDR2 FQNNGV, per germline. CDR3 sequence reads: CASSLVGGGYEQYF. The CDR3 DNA reads as TGTGCCAGCAGCTTAGTGGGGGGCGGCTACGAGCAGTACTTC.

The table lists this clone with a few counts. V usage is TRBV30 and J usage is TRBJ2-5; D not certain. Trimming took off 0 bases at V and 1 base at J, with 6 bases between the two ends. The germline CDR1 and CDR2 sequences are GTSNPN and SVGIG (reference sequence). The CDR3 consists of 13 residues. CDR3 sequence: CAWSVRFQETQYF. The CDR3, as DNA: TGTGCCTGGAGTGTAAGATTCCAAGAGACCCAGTACTTC.

The chain recombines TRBV5-1 with TRBJ1-6, with D unclear. Germline V gene sequence: CDR1 SGHRS, CDR2 YFSETQ. The CDR3 spans 14 residues. Trimming shortened V by 2 bases and J by 5 bases, and 8 bases separated the two germline ends. CDR3 protein: CASSFNGDNSPLHF. The CDR3 nucleotides are TGCGCCAGCAGCTTCAACGGGGATAATTCACCCCTCCACTTT.

The chain joins TRBV7-9 to TRBJ2-7, with D possibly called TRBD1 or TRBD2 (5 bases each). V was clipped by 1 base and J by 6 bases, with 13 bases between them. The germline CDR1 and CDR2 sequences are SEHNR and FQNEAQ (reference sequence). The CDR3 length is 14 residues. In nucleotides, the CDR3 is TGTGCCAGCAGCTTAGACAGGATCGAGGGCGAGCAGTACTTC. The encoded protein is CASSLDRIEGEQYF.

This clone has a handful of counts. The chain combines TRBV7-2 with TRBJ1-6; D not certain. Trimming removed 1 base from V and 10 bases from J, with 11 bases in between. CDR1 SGHTA and CDR2 FQGNSA come from the germline V gene. The CDR3 has 14 residues. The CDR3 loop reads CASSLVPRRSPLHF. CDR3 nucleotides: TGTGCCAGCAGCTTAGTCCCCCGCAGATCACCCCTCCACTTT. The entire variable domain, with the rest obtained from reference TRBV7-2 and TRBJ1-6, is as follows: GAGVSQSPSNKVTEKGKDVELRCDPISGHTALYWYRQSLGQGLEFLIYFQGNSAPDKSGLPSDRFSAERTGGSVSTLTIQRTQQEDSAVYLCASSLVPRRSPLHFGNGTRLTVT.

J is TRBJ1-1 and V is TRBV6-1; D gene ambiguous. Germline V lookup: CDR1 MNHNS, CDR2 SASEGT. Deletions cut 6 bases from V and 1 base from J, with 12 bases between. This CDR3 has 14 residues. Here the CDR3 reads CASSHAETNTEAFF. As DNA, the CDR3 is TGTGCCAGCAGCCACGCGGAAACGAACACTGAAGCTTTCTTT.

The sample holds a few counts of this clone. J is TRBJ2-3 and V is TRBV10-3, with D possibly being TRBD1 (5 bases). V was pared by 4 bases and J by 0 bases, with 11 bases between. The CDR3 consists of 15 residues. Germline loops: CDR1 ENHRY, CDR2 SYGVKD. The CDR3 here is CAISVGALSTDTQYF. The CDR3 DNA reads as TGTGCCATCAGTGTAGGGGCCCTCAGCACAGATACGCAGTATTTT.

The rearrangement links TRBV5-1 to TRBJ2-2; D is unclear. Germline lookup yields CDR1 SGHRS and CDR2 YFSETQ. The V and J ends lost 1 base and 0 bases respectively, with 19 bases between them. CDR3 length: 19 amino acids. The CDR3 coding sequence is TGCGCCAGCAGCTTGTTTCGAGCCTCCCTCCCCGCGAACACCGGGGAGCTGTTTTTT. This translates into CASSLFRASLPANTGELFF.

This chain uses TRBV2 with TRBJ2-1, with 10 bases fitting TRBD2. V was clipped by 5 bases and J by 4 bases; unmatched bases: 5. This CDR3 spans 15 amino acids. CDR1 is SNHLY and CDR2 is FYNNEI in the germline V gene. This chain's CDR3 is CASSPSGGGYNEQFF. CDR3 nucleotides: TGTGCCAGCAGTCCAAGCGGGGGGGGTTACAATGAGCAGTTCTTC.

V is TRBV5-8 and J is TRBJ2-5; 8 nucleotides match TRBD2. The CDR3 totals 15 residues. The V gene's germline CDR1 is SGHTS and CDR2 YDEGEE. The J segment lost 5 bases and the V segment lost 6 bases, leaving 12 bases of the junction unmatched. CDR3: CASIQTGGALETQYF. The CDR3 DNA follows: TGTGCCAGCATCCAAACCGGGGGGGCCTTGGAGACCCAGTACTTC.

A word on this clone: The same CDR3 can be traced to other DNA sequences in this sample. This chain links TRBV30 with TRBJ1-1; maybe TRBD1 (6 bases). Trimming cost V 4 bases and J 1 base, with 10 bases left between them. CDR1 is GTSNPN, CDR2 SVGIG, per germline (reference sequence). The CDR3 is 13 amino acids. CDR3 nucleotides: TGTGCCTGGATTAGACAGGCGAACACTGAAGCTTTCTTT. Residues: CAWIRQANTEAFF.

CDR3 sequence reads: CASSPGLAGGTGELFF. CDR3 DNA: TGTGCCAGCTCACCTGGACTAGCGGGAGGGACCGGGGAGCTGTTTTTT. V usage is TRBV18 and J usage is TRBJ2-2; 15 bases line up with TRBD2. J was trimmed by 5 bases and V by 3 bases; bases with no gene match: 1. CDR3 length: 16 residues. CDR1 KGHSH and CDR2 LQKENI come from the germline V gene.

The chain links TRBV2 to TRBJ2-2, with D hard to call. Trimming stripped 6 bases from V and 4 bases from J, with 12 bases between. Germline lookup yields CDR1 SNHLY and CDR2 FYNNEI. This CDR3 has 14 residues. The CDR3 DNA reads as TGTGCCAGCAGACCGACCGCCTCCACCGGGGAGCTGTTTTTT. Translation: CASRPTASTGELFF.

V and J are TRBV2 and TRBJ1-5, with TRBD1 matching over 7 bases. Trimming removed 6 bases from V and 7 bases from J; junction bases left unmatched: 12. Germline CDR1 SNHLY, CDR2 FYNNEI. The CDR3 totals 15 residues. CDR3 DNA sequence: TGTGCCAGCAGACCCGGACAGGCCGCGGCCCAGCCCCAGCATTTT. Its translation is CASRPGQAAAQPQHF.

V is TRBV7-2 and J is TRBJ1-2; no definite D call. The V gene lost 0 bases and the J gene lost 2 bases, with 7 bases spanning the gap. CDR3 length: 14 amino acids. Per the germline V gene, CDR1 is SGHTA and CDR2 is FQGNSA. The CDR3 DNA reads as TGTGCCAGCAGCTTAGCGTTGGAGAACTATGGCTACACCTTC. Amino acid sequence: CASSLALENYGYTF.

V gene TRBV2 combines with J gene TRBJ1-2; perhaps TRBD1 as D (6 bases). Germline V gene data show CDR1 as SNHLY and CDR2 as FYNNEI. The V end lost 11 bases, the J end lost 3 bases, and 19 bases lay between the germline ends. This CDR3 is 14 amino acids long. CDR3 loop: CASRNGTPYYGYTF. The CDR3 DNA reads as TGTGCCTCCCGTAACGGGACACCGTACTATGGCTACACCTTC.

This sequence joins TRBV7-2 and TRBJ2-5; D is unclear. The germline V gene encodes CDR1 SGHTA and CDR2 FQGNSA. Trimming took 5 bases from V and 4 from J, leaving 11 bases between them. The length of the CDR3 is 13 residues. Written as DNA, the CDR3 is TGTGCCAGCAGCCCACCGGGTCGAGAGACCCAGTACTTC. Its protein is CASSPPGRETQYF.

The chain has TRBV6-1 and TRBJ2-7; D is undetermined. This CDR3 has 13 residues. The V gene's germline CDR1 is MNHNS and CDR2 SASEGT. V lost 0 bases to trimming and J lost 3 bases, with 6 bases between them. This CDR3 reads CASSEAWDYEQYF. CDR3 coding DNA: TGTGCCAGCAGTGAAGCGTGGGACTACGAGCAGTACTTC.

This chain links TRBV6-5 with TRBJ1-2; D call uncertain. Trimming pared 2 bases from V and 3 bases from J, leaving 4 bases between. Per germline, CDR1 MNHEY and CDR2 SVGAGI. The CDR3 runs 12 residues. CDR3 coding DNA: TGTGCCAGCAGTTACGGAGACTATGGCTACACCTTC. Protein sequence: CASSYGDYGYTF.

The gene calls are TRBV5-1 and TRBJ1-4, with TRBD1 as a possible D gene (6 bases). The V gene lost 4 bases and the J gene lost 7 bases, with 17 bases spanning the gap. Germline V gene data show CDR1 as SGHRS and CDR2 as YFSETQ. The CDR3 has 15 residues. The CDR3 DNA follows: TGCGCCAGCAGCCGCCGGGACTCAGGGGTTGAAAAACTGTTTTTT. Amino acids: CASSRRDSGVEKLFF.